A selection of T cell receptor beta chains follows, all from one sample in a study of blood T cell repertoires in COVID-19. Profiling relied on immunoSEQ multiplex PCR, and the TCRdb table lists in-frame clones only, not all of them. In the table there are roughly 50,000 clones, 65% to 80% of which are singletons. Sequenced sample: peripheral blood. Receptors originate from a human donor with active or convalescent COVID-19. The donor label of this sample is uncertain. Each CDR3 is given with its conserved first and last residue. The order of the fields is V gene, CDR3 length, J gene, CDR3 protein.

v_call: TRBV10-3; cdr3_length: 13; j_call: TRBJ1-2; cdr3_aa: CAISDDRVYGYTF
v_call: TRBV28; cdr3_length: 15; j_call: TRBJ2-7; cdr3_aa: CASSPWGLSSYEQYF
v_call: TRBV29-1; cdr3_length: 15; j_call: TRBJ2-3; cdr3_aa: CSVGDRGGDPDTQYF
v_call: TRBV19; cdr3_length: 14; j_call: TRBJ1-2; cdr3_aa: CASSIGQGIGGYTF
v_call: TRBV28; cdr3_length: 14; j_call: TRBJ1-4; cdr3_aa: CASRLQGAGEKLFF
v_call: TRBV5-1; cdr3_length: 13; j_call: TRBJ1-5; cdr3_aa: CASSLGGLQPQHF
v_call: TRBV28; cdr3_length: 11; j_call: TRBJ1-1; cdr3_aa: CASRTPERAFF
v_call: TRBV28; cdr3_length: 16; j_call: TRBJ1-5; cdr3_aa: CASSTPGEGNNQPQHF
v_call: TRBV6-1; cdr3_length: 14; j_call: TRBJ1-2; cdr3_aa: CASSEVQAIYGYTF
v_call: TRBV6-5; cdr3_length: 14; j_call: TRBJ1-5; cdr3_aa: CASTRQGTDQPQHF
v_call: TRBV5-1; cdr3_length: 14; j_call: TRBJ2-3; cdr3_aa: CASRTSPLTDTQYF
v_call: TRBV9; cdr3_length: 16; j_call: TRBJ2-2; cdr3_aa: CASSPSGAPNTGELFF
v_call: TRBV5-1; cdr3_length: 15; j_call: TRBJ2-3; cdr3_aa: CASSQTSQSTDTQYF
v_call: TRBV27; cdr3_length: 13; j_call: TRBJ1-5; cdr3_aa: CASSFRSNQPQHF
v_call: TRBV9; cdr3_length: 21; j_call: TRBJ2-1; cdr3_aa: CASSVAFGDFVATSSYNEQFF
v_call: TRBV30; cdr3_length: 16; j_call: TRBJ1-1; cdr3_aa: CAWSGDPGHSNTEAFF
v_call: TRBV19; cdr3_length: 18; j_call: TRBJ1-5; cdr3_aa: CATPSGPGQNYSNQPQHF
v_call: TRBV5-1; cdr3_length: 16; j_call: TRBJ2-7; cdr3_aa: CASSSGGQESSYEQYF
v_call: TRBV4-3; cdr3_length: 17; j_call: TRBJ2-7; cdr3_aa: CASSQGAVGTVSYEQYF
v_call: TRBV6-6; cdr3_length: 14; j_call: TRBJ2-1; cdr3_aa: CASSSRGGDNEQFF